The 21 T cell receptor beta chains listed next were all sequenced from one sample in a study of blood T cell repertoires in COVID-19. This table comes from immunoSEQ multiplex PCR, and its TCRdb copy is limited to in-frame clones, with some not included. The sample has about 340,000 clones, 86% seen once; the top ten hold about 7%. Source material: peripheral blood. The source of these receptors is a woman in her sixties or seventies with COVID-19, enrolled during active disease.

This clone has just one count. The V gene is TRBV7-2, the J gene TRBJ1-6, with a weak D call TRBD1 (5 bases). V dropped 2 bases and J dropped 0 bases, with 11 bases sitting between them. This CDR3 is 17 amino acids long. CDR1 SGHTA and CDR2 FQGNSA come from the germline V gene. CDR3 region: CASSLIGGSSYNSPLHF. The CDR3, as DNA: TGTGCCAGCAGCTTAATCGGGGGGAGCTCCTATAATTCACCCCTCCACTTT.

The chain combines TRBV7-3 with TRBJ1-1, with 10 bases that match TRBD1. J lost 1 base, V lost 4 bases, and 6 bases had no gene match. The CDR3 runs to 16 residues. Germline-derived CDR1 and CDR2 are SGHTA and FQGTGA. The CDR3 spells CASSSGQGTGNTEAFF. CDR3 DNA sequence: TGTGCCAGCAGCTCGGGACAGGGGACGGGGAACACTGAAGCTTTCTTT.

The CDR3 loop reads CAWSMGAPYGYTF. The CDR3 nucleotides read TGTGCCTGGAGTATGGGGGCGCCCTATGGCTACACCTTC. V is TRBV30 and J is TRBJ1-2, with a possible D match to TRBD1 (6 bases). Germline V gene lookup returns CDR1 GTSNPN and CDR2 SVGIG (reference sequence). Deletions cut 2 bases from V and 4 bases from J, with 11 bases between. The CDR3 is 13 residues long. The full variable domain, completed using reference TRBV30 and TRBJ1-2, is SQTIHQWPATLVQPVGSPLSLECTVEGTSNPNLYWYRQAAGRGLQLLFYSVGIGQISSEVPQNLSASRPQDRQFILSSKKLLLSDSGFYLCAWSMGAPYGYTFGSGTRLTVV.

Written as DNA, the CDR3 is TGTGCCAGCAGCAACAGAAACTCCTACGAGCAGTACTTC. Translated, it gives CASSNRNSYEQYF. The gene calls are TRBV7-2 and TRBJ2-7, with unresolved D. V lost 5 bases to trimming and J lost 0 bases, with 8 bases between them. CDR3 length equals 13 residues. Germline V gene sequence: CDR1 SGHTA, CDR2 FQGNSA.

The table lists this clone with a count of one. This sequence joins TRBV5-4 and TRBJ1-2, with 9 bases fitting TRBD1. The CDR3 spans 14 residues. Looked up from germline, CDR1 is SGHNT and CDR2 is YYREEE (reference sequence). V trimming: 2 bases; J trimming: 7 bases; junction bases outside the gene matches: 6. The CDR3, as DNA: TGTGCCAGCAGCTTCCGGACAGGGGAGGGTGGCTACACCTTC. Its protein product is CASSFRTGEGGYTF.

The chain recombines TRBV19 with TRBJ1-5; D unclear. Trimming cost V 7 bases and J 0 bases, with 16 bases left between them. The germline gives CDR1 LNHDA, CDR2 SQIVND (reference sequence). This CDR3 is built from 16 residues. Here the CDR3 reads CASTERSDISNQPQHF. The CDR3 DNA is TGTGCCAGTACCGAAAGATCAGACATTAGCAATCAGCCCCAGCATTTT.

This rearrangement joins TRBV5-1 to TRBJ1-2; no clear D. The germline CDR1 and CDR2 sequences are SGHRS and YFSETQ. Deletions cut 1 base from V and 7 bases from J, with 17 bases between. The CDR3 is 15 amino acids. CDR3 protein: CASSLTAESRGGYTF. For the CDR3, the DNA is TGCGCCAGCAGCTTGACCGCGGAGTCCCGGGGTGGCTACACCTTC.

This chain links TRBV7-3 with TRBJ2-1; TRBD2 matches 8 bases. CDR1 and CDR2 (germline): SGHTA, FQGTGA. The length of the CDR3 is 15 residues. V shed 2 bases, J shed 7 bases, and the junction held 7 bases outside the gene matches. In DNA, the CDR3 is TGTGCCAGCAGCTTAGAAGGACTAGCAAGAAATGAGCAGTTCTTC. Amino acid sequence: CASSLEGLARNEQFF.

CDR3 DNA: TGTGCCAGCTCACGCCCGGACAGGGGTATAGACGAGCAGTACTTC. Its translation: CASSRPDRGIDEQYF. The chain is built from TRBV18 and TRBJ2-7; 9 positions agree with TRBD1. Germline lookup yields CDR1 KGHSH and CDR2 LQKENI. The CDR3 is made up of 15 amino acids. J lost 5 bases, V lost 4 bases, and 9 bases had no gene match.

The chain joins TRBV5-1 to TRBJ1-2; maybe TRBD1 (5 bases). Germline loops: CDR1 SGHRS, CDR2 YFSETQ. The CDR3 spans 19 residues. Between the trimmed V and J ends, which lost 2 bases and 10 bases, there was a span of 33 bases. For the CDR3, the DNA is TGCGCCAGCAGCTTAGTAGTGGTGAGGATTACAGGTGTCCTGGATAACTACACCTTC. Protein: CASSLVVVRITGVLDNYTF.

J is TRBJ2-1 and V is TRBV27; D is possibly TRBD2 (7 bases). Looked up from germline, CDR1 is MNHEY and CDR2 is SMNVEV (reference sequence). V lost 4 bases and J 4 bases, leaving 14 bases between the germline ends. The CDR3 covers 15 residues. CDR3 in DNA: TGTGCCAGCAGTTCCGGGGGGCAGGGATACAATGAGCAGTTCTTC. This encodes CASSSGGQGYNEQFF.

This clone was detected once. The V call is TRBV30, the J call TRBJ2-3, with D tentatively TRBD2 (6 bases). This CDR3 is 14 amino acids long. CDR1 and CDR2 from the germline V gene are GTSNPN and SVGIG (reference sequence). V lost 2 bases and J 4 bases, leaving 13 bases between the germline ends. DNA for the CDR3: TGTGCCTGGAGTAGATCGGGGGAGGCAGATACGCAGTATTTT. This codes for CAWSRSGEADTQYF.

CDR3 in DNA: TGTGCCTCGAGACGAACCCGGGACACAGCGAACACCGGGGAGCTGTTTTTT. It translates to CASRRTRDTANTGELFF. The chain joins TRBV21-1 to TRBJ2-2; the table's D call TRBD1 went unverified against the DNA. TRBV21-1 is a listed pseudogene. The CDR3 contains 17 residues.

The chain has TRBV7-3 and TRBJ2-1, with D perhaps TRBD2 (7 bases). V lost 5 bases and J lost 4, with 15 bases in between. The CDR3 has 15 amino acids. Looked up from germline, CDR1 is SGHTA and CDR2 is FQGTGA. The CDR3 protein is CASSDRPSGYNEQFF. The CDR3 nucleotides are TGTGCCAGCAGCGACAGGCCTAGCGGTTACAATGAGCAGTTCTTC.

The J gene is TRBJ1-1, the V gene TRBV15; D may be TRBD1 (6 bases). This CDR3 is built from 14 residues. Germline lookup yields CDR1 LNHNV and CDR2 YYDKDF (reference sequence). V was shortened by 4 bases and J by 10 bases, with 19 bases between the two germline ends. CDR3 DNA: TGTGCCACCAGCATAAGGGGGGGTTTGACCCCAGCTTTCTTT. The encoded protein is CATSIRGGLTPAFF.

The J gene is TRBJ1-2, the V gene TRBV12-5; D is perhaps TRBD1 (5 bases). Germline loops: CDR1 LGHNT, CDR2 FRNRAP. The V gene lost 7 bases and the J gene lost 4 bases, with 16 bases spanning the gap. CDR3 length: 14 amino acids. The CDR3 DNA sequence: TGTGCTAGTGCCCGCGGGGGTGTTGCCTATGGCTACACCTTC. Its protein is CASARGGVAYGYTF.

In the case of this clone: Other DNA sequences in this specimen translate into the identical CDR3. The chain couples TRBV7-3 to TRBJ2-2; tentatively, D is TRBD2 (6 bases). Germline lookup yields CDR1 SGHTA and CDR2 FQGTGA. Trimming stripped 3 bases from V and 0 bases from J, with 11 bases between. CDR3 length: 16 amino acids. CDR3 coding DNA: TGTGCCAGCAGCTTTAGTGGCGGGGCGAACACCGGGGAGCTGTTTTTT. Protein sequence: CASSFSGGANTGELFF.

The rearrangement links TRBV11-3 to TRBJ1-1; the D gene is possibly TRBD1 (6 bases). The CDR3 contains 14 residues. With 4 bases removed from V and 1 base from J, the gap between germline ends came to 10 bases. Germline loops: CDR1 SGHNT, CDR2 YENEEA. CDR3 sequence reads: CASSSTGTNTEAFF. The CDR3 nucleotides read TGTGCCAGCAGCTCGACAGGTACGAACACTGAAGCTTTCTTT.

This clone has just a few counts. The chain is built from TRBV5-6 and TRBJ2-3, with 10 bases lining up with TRBD2. From germline, CDR1 is SGHDT and CDR2 YYEEEE. With V trimmed by 4 bases and J by 1 base, 6 bases remained unmatched. CDR3 length: 16 residues. CDR3 in amino acids: CASSISGGARTDTQYF. As DNA, the CDR3 is TGTGCCAGCAGCATCAGCGGGGGGGCTCGCACAGATACGCAGTATTTT.

V gene TRBV5-4 combines with J gene TRBJ1-6; D is uncertain. V was shortened by 4 bases and J by 7 bases, with 15 bases between the two germline ends. CDR1 and CDR2 from the germline V gene are SGHNT and YYREEE (reference sequence). The CDR3 contains 15 residues. CDR3 coding DNA: TGTGCCAGCAGCCCGCCGTCTGGGGAGAATTCACCCCTCCACTTT. This translates into CASSPPSGENSPLHF.

The V gene is TRBV11-2, the J gene TRBJ2-1; 8 bases match TRBD2. The trim removed 1 base at V and 0 bases at J, leaving 5 bases unmatched. Germline assignment: CDR1 SGHAT and CDR2 FQNNGV. This CDR3 has 17 amino acids. The CDR3 DNA reads as TGTGCCAGCAGCTTAGCCTCGGGGGGGAGCTCCTACAATGAGCAGTTCTTC. Protein sequence: CASSLASGGSSYNEQFF.